A single sample is the source of the 29 T cell receptor beta chains below, sequenced in a study of technical replicates of blood from a few donors. Assay used: immunoSEQ multiplex PCR; TCRdb lists only in-frame clones, some missing. The table includes about 15,000 clones, 84% detected once. Sequencing used PBMCs. These receptors were taken from a human donor in good health.

V is TRBV10-3 and J is TRBJ1-1, with 7 bases matching TRBD1. The CDR3 has 13 amino acids. V dropped 8 bases and J dropped 0; count of bases not matched to a gene: 3. Germline lookup yields CDR1 ENHRY and CDR2 SYGVKD. In DNA form, the CDR3 reads TGTGCCATCTCGGGGACAGTGAACACTGAAGCTTTCTTT. Its translation is CAISGTVNTEAFF.

This clone was observed a handful of times. The chain recombines TRBV7-9 with TRBJ1-2, with D uncertain. This CDR3 region has 14 residues. The V end lost 6 bases, the J end lost 4 bases, and 15 bases lay between the germline ends. Looked up from germline, CDR1 is SEHNR and CDR2 is FQNEAQ (reference sequence). In DNA form, the CDR3 reads TGTGCCAGCAGTCCCTCAGGATTAAGCTATGGCTACACCTTC. This translates into CASSPSGLSYGYTF.

In this sample, this clone turned up once. V and J are TRBV2 and TRBJ1-1, with D perhaps TRBD1 (5 bases). Germline lookup yields CDR1 SNHLY and CDR2 FYNNEI. V lost 9 bases to trimming and J lost 5 bases, with 16 bases between them. The length of the CDR3 is 13 residues. The DNA for the CDR3 is TGTGCCAGAGGTGCGGGGCAGAATACTGAAGCTTTCTTT. This encodes CARGAGQNTEAFF.

The chain has TRBV5-6 and TRBJ1-4; D is unclear. Germline V gene sequence: CDR1 SGHDT, CDR2 YYEEEE. The CDR3 loop spans 14 amino acids. V lost 4 bases and J lost 8, with 15 bases in between. CDR3 sequence reads: CASSIGSSSEKLFF. The CDR3, as DNA: TGTGCCAGCAGCATCGGGAGTTCCAGCGAAAAACTGTTTTTT.

Written as DNA, the CDR3 is TGTGCCAGCAGCGTAGCCGCTAGACCCACCGGGGAGCTGTTTTTT. Residues: CASSVAARPTGELFF. V usage is TRBV9 and J usage is TRBJ2-2; no reliable D call. V lost 0 bases to trimming and J lost 4 bases, with 10 bases between them. CDR1 is SGDLS, CDR2 YYNGEE, per germline. The CDR3 loop spans 15 amino acids.

The chain combines TRBV5-1 with TRBJ2-3; no reliable D call. The CDR3 extends over 14 amino acids. Trimming shortened V by 4 bases and J by 0 bases, and 9 bases separated the two germline ends. Germline-derived CDR1 and CDR2 are SGHRS and YFSETQ. CDR3 DNA: TGCGCCAGCAGCCTGACTCCCAGCACAGATACGCAGTATTTT. Its protein is CASSLTPSTDTQYF.

This sequence joins TRBV5-8 and TRBJ2-7; 12 bases map to TRBD2. CDR3 length: 15 amino acids. V was clipped by 4 bases and J by 4 bases; unmatched bases: 6. Germline CDR1 is SGHTS and CDR2 is YDEGEE. The CDR3: CASSTWTSGKYEQYF. DNA for the CDR3: TGTGCCAGCAGCACTTGGACTAGCGGGAAATACGAGCAGTACTTC.

This chain joins TRBV6-1 and TRBJ2-2; 8 nucleotides align to TRBD1. Per germline, CDR1 MNHNS and CDR2 SASEGT. This CDR3 comprises 17 residues. The junction had 7 bases not matched to a gene; V was cut back by 0 bases and J by 4 bases. The CDR3 spells CASSEAGGTGVTGELFF. DNA of the CDR3: TGTGCCAGCAGTGAAGCAGGGGGGACAGGAGTCACCGGGGAGCTGTTTTTT.

The gene calls are TRBV30 and TRBJ1-3; TRBD1 is a possible D gene (6 bases). V gave up 4 bases and J gave up 3 bases, with 16 bases separating them. The CDR3 contains 15 residues. Germline V CDR1 and CDR2: GTSNPN, SVGIG (reference sequence). The DNA for the CDR3 is TGTGCCTGGATCCTCGGGGGGGCTGGTGGAAACACCATATATTTT. It codes for CAWILGGAGGNTIYF.

The rearrangement uses TRBV5-1 and TRBJ2-5; TRBD2 matches at 13 bases. CDR1 and CDR2 (germline): SGHRS, YFSETQ. V lost 0 bases and J lost 5; bases outside the gene matches: 7. The CDR3 runs to 17 residues. CDR3 loop: CASSLGAGLAGLETQYF. CDR3 in DNA: TGCGCCAGCAGCTTGGGCGCGGGACTAGCGGGACTGGAGACCCAGTACTTC.

This chain connects TRBV6-5 to TRBJ2-7, with 7 nucleotides matching TRBD1. V trimming: 7 bases; J trimming: 2 bases; junction bases outside the gene matches: 8. The CDR3 length is 14 residues. Germline V gene lookup returns CDR1 MNHEY and CDR2 SVGAGI. The CDR3 coding sequence is TGTGCCAGCAAGCGACAGGGTCACACCTACGAGCAGTACTTC. It codes for CASKRQGHTYEQYF.

Only one count was recorded for this clone. V and J are TRBV7-2 and TRBJ2-3; D might be TRBD2 (5 bases). This CDR3 comprises 15 residues. In germline, CDR1 is SGHTA, CDR2 FQGNSA. V lost 1 base, J lost 5 bases, and 13 bases lay in between. The CDR3 DNA follows: TGTGCCAGCAGCTTAGGAGCCCTCCGGGGAGATACGCAGTATTTT. Translating it yields CASSLGALRGDTQYF.

V is TRBV28 and J is TRBJ2-3; the match to TRBD2 covers 12 bases. Per germline, CDR1 MDHEN and CDR2 SYDVKM. After removal of 2 bases from V and 6 bases from J, the junction contained 3 bases not matched to a gene. This CDR3 is 15 amino acids long. CDR3 in amino acids: CASSLVTSGRDTQYF. The CDR3, as DNA: TGTGCCAGCAGTTTAGTAACTAGCGGGAGGGATACGCAGTATTTT. Looking up the rest from reference TRBV28 and TRBJ2-3 gives the full variable domain: DVKVTQSSRYLVKRTGEKVFLECVQDMDHENMFWYRQDPGLGLRLIYFSYDVKMKEKGDIPEGYSVSREKKERFSLILESASTNQTSMYLCASSLVTSGRDTQYFGPGTRLTVL.

This chain links TRBV7-2 with TRBJ2-7, with D perhaps TRBD2 (6 bases). The germline V gene encodes CDR1 SGHTA and CDR2 FQGNSA. The CDR3 spans 12 residues. Between the trimmed V and J ends, which lost 3 bases and 6 bases, there was a span of 9 bases. CDR3 residues: CASSLDGSEQYF. The DNA of the CDR3 is TGTGCCAGCAGCTTGGACGGGAGCGAGCAGTACTTC.

The V gene is TRBV5-4, the J gene TRBJ2-2; D is perhaps TRBD2 (6 bases). V was pared by 0 bases and J by 1 base, with 10 bases between. Per the germline V gene, CDR1 is SGHNT and CDR2 is YYREEE (reference sequence). The CDR3 spans 16 residues. CDR3 sequence reads: CASSLESGQNTGELFF. The DNA of the CDR3 is TGTGCCAGCAGCTTGGAAAGCGGGCAGAACACCGGGGAGCTGTTTTTT.

The V and J genes are TRBV6-4 and TRBJ2-3, with 9 nucleotides matching TRBD2. The CDR3 totals 16 residues. In germline, CDR1 is MRHNA, CDR2 SNTAGT. J lost 5 bases, V lost 4 bases, and 10 bases had no gene match. The CDR3 DNA reads as TGTGCCAGCAGTGCAGTGGCTAGCGGGAAAGGAGATACGCAGTATTTT. Protein: CASSAVASGKGDTQYF.

The gene calls are TRBV7-9 and TRBJ1-4; TRBD1 is a possible D gene (6 bases). CDR1 and CDR2 from the germline V gene are SEHNR and FQNEAQ (reference sequence). The CDR3 runs to 13 residues. V was cut by 3 bases and J by 7 bases, with 9 bases left in between. The CDR3 reads CASSFDRIEKLFF. In DNA form, the CDR3 reads TGTGCCAGCAGCTTTGACAGGATTGAAAAACTGTTTTTT.

V and J are TRBV7-3 and TRBJ2-6; D is unresolved. This CDR3 is built from 15 residues. Germline assignment: CDR1 SGHTA and CDR2 FQGTGA. V lost 3 bases to trimming and J lost 3 bases, with 9 bases between them. CDR3 protein: CASSLVGNGANVLTF. The CDR3 coding sequence is TGTGCCAGCAGCTTGGTCGGTAATGGGGCCAACGTCCTGACTTTC.

The rearrangement links TRBV11-3 to TRBJ2-1, with D perhaps TRBD2 (5 bases). Trimming removed 5 bases at V and 8 bases at J, with 16 bases between. This CDR3 spans 14 amino acids. Germline V gene sequence: CDR1 SGHNT, CDR2 YENEEA. CDR3 bases: TGTGCCAGCAGCAAAGACGGCGGGTTTGATGAGCAGTTCTTC. This codes for CASSKDGGFDEQFF.

The chain joins TRBV11-1 to TRBJ2-3, with 10 bases fitting TRBD2. The V gene end was trimmed by 3 bases and the J gene end by 4 bases; junction bases not matched to a gene: 1. CDR3 length: 14 residues. CDR1 and CDR2 from the germline V gene are SGHAT and FQDESV (reference sequence). The CDR3 DNA reads as TGTGCCAGCAGCTTTAGCGGGAGGCCAGATACGCAGTATTTT. It codes for CASSFSGRPDTQYF.

The V call is TRBV18, the J call TRBJ2-3, with TRBD2 matching over 8 bases. Losses at the gene ends were 5 bases for V and 1 base for J; bases not matched to a gene: 5. CDR1 KGHSH and CDR2 LQKENI come from the germline V gene. CDR3 length equals 15 residues. The CDR3 spells CASSSLAGGTDTQYF. The CDR3 coding sequence is TGTGCCAGCTCATCTCTAGCGGGCGGCACAGATACGCAGTATTTT.

This CDR3 is CASSPNRVPYEQYF. As DNA, the CDR3 is TGTGCCAGCAGTCCGAACAGGGTCCCCTACGAGCAGTACTTC. The chain links TRBV6-5 to TRBJ2-7, with D maybe TRBD1 (6 bases). This CDR3 region has 14 residues. CDR1 is MNHEY and CDR2 is SVGAGI in the germline V gene. The V end was cut by 5 bases, the J end by 2 bases, with 13 bases between.

The chain is built from TRBV2 and TRBJ1-1; D is possibly TRBD1 (6 bases). The CDR3 extends over 14 amino acids. V was cut by 4 bases and J by 1 base, with 10 bases left in between. The germline V gene encodes CDR1 SNHLY and CDR2 FYNNEI. The CDR3 DNA follows: TGTGCCAGCAGTGGCACGACAGGGAACACTGAAGCTTTCTTT. Its translation is CASSGTTGNTEAFF.

The chain employs TRBV7-6 and TRBJ2-7; D may be TRBD2 (6 bases). This CDR3 comprises 15 residues. Trimming cost V 5 bases and J 6 bases, with 20 bases left between them. Germline CDR1 and CDR2: SGHVS and FNYEAQ. DNA for the CDR3: TGTGCCAGCAGCCCCGGTATGCGGGGACGCGGCGAGCAGTACTTC. Protein: CASSPGMRGRGEQYF. Combining the CDR3 with reference TRBV7-6 and TRBJ2-7 gives the whole variable domain GAGVSQSPRYKVTKRGQDVALRCDPISGHVSLYWYRQALGQGPEFLTYFNYEAQQDKSGLPNDRFSAERPEGSISTLTIQRTEQRDSAMYRCASSPGMRGRGEQYFGPGTRLTVT.

The genes are TRBV6-6 and TRBJ2-1; possible D gene TRBD2, 6 bases. This CDR3 region has 14 residues. Per the germline V gene, CDR1 is MNHNY and CDR2 is SVGAGI (reference sequence). V was pared by 7 bases and J by 6 bases, with 16 bases between. The CDR3 is CASTPTSNINEQFF. CDR3 sequence (DNA): TGTGCCAGCACCCCTACTAGCAACATCAATGAGCAGTTCTTC.

This rearrangement joins TRBV5-4 to TRBJ2-5; 9 bases line up with TRBD1. V shed 4 bases and J 4 bases; nucleotides not matched to a gene: 11. CDR1 is SGHNT, CDR2 YYREEE, per germline (reference sequence). CDR3 length: 16 residues. CDR3 sequence: CASSPGGTGRGETQYF. As DNA, the CDR3 is TGTGCCAGCAGCCCCGGGGGGACAGGGCGGGGAGAGACCCAGTACTTC.

The V gene is TRBV2, the J gene TRBJ1-1; possible D gene TRBD1, 6 bases. Trimming stripped 6 bases from V and 0 bases from J, with 17 bases between. Germline CDR1 SNHLY, CDR2 FYNNEI. The CDR3 length is 16 residues. The CDR3 protein is CASSHPDGQLNTEAFF. The CDR3 DNA is TGTGCCAGCAGCCACCCCGACGGACAGTTGAACACTGAAGCTTTCTTT.

The genes are TRBV30 and TRBJ2-5; possible D gene TRBD1, 5 bases. Germline V lookup: CDR1 GTSNPN, CDR2 SVGIG (reference sequence). V was trimmed by 3 bases and J by 4 bases, leaving 21 bases between them. The CDR3 has 16 amino acids. CDR3 bases: TGTGCCTGGAGCATGGGGCCCACTGGAGCTAGAGAGACCCAGTACTTC. Its protein is CAWSMGPTGARETQYF.

This chain joins TRBV7-7 and TRBJ2-5, with a tentative D call TRBD1 (5 bases). This CDR3 has 14 amino acids. Trimming stripped 1 base from V and 7 bases from J, with 13 bases between. Looked up from germline, CDR1 is SSHAT and CDR2 is FNYEAQ (reference sequence). Here the CDR3 DNA reads TGTGCCAGCAGCTTAGACTCAGGGCTCGGGACCCAGTACTTC. Protein: CASSLDSGLGTQYF.